Below, one T cell receptor beta chain is given with its context. Its target is not known. What was amplified from RNA transcripts were TCR beta CDR3 regions. An initial round of RT-PCR targeting the TCR CDR3 relied on the HTBI primer set. Via MiXCR, TCRdb re-called the multiplex PCR reads, giving one row per CDR3 protein. The sample holds 480,000 or so distinct CDR3 sequences; about 15% are singletons and the top ten take less than 20%. This specimen comes from a study of T cells in Graves' hyperthyroidism and ophthalmopathy. Overall study context: Peripheral blood specimens were obtained at initial diagnosis, prior to any treatment. Findings and limits, study-wide: Most expanded thyroid clonotypes above 0.001 also appeared in blood.

The diagnoses drew upon clinical symptoms, serum thyroxine and TRAb, thyroid ultrasound and orbital computed tomography. PBMCs were sourced from approximately 9 ml fresh peripheral blood. This CDR3 region has 13 residues. Germline V gives CDR1 SGHVS, CDR2 FQNEAQ. Trimming stripped 4 bases from V and 6 bases from J, with 13 bases between. This rearrangement joins TRBV7-8 to TRBJ2-7; tentatively, D is TRBD2 (5 bases). This sequence was found in a woman aged 18-29 years with Graves' hyperthyroidism. Sequencing used blood. The CDR3 nucleotides read TGTGCCAGCAGCTCCGGGTTGAGGGTCGAGCAGTACGTC. This codes for CASSSGLRVEQYV.